One and the same sample provided the 25 T cell receptor beta chains below, sequenced in a study of blood T cell repertoires in COVID-19 (dated by TCRdb to 2018 to 2020). The library relied on the immunoSEQ multiplex PCR assay. Not all clones reach the TCRdb copy of this immuneACCESS table, which keeps in-frame sequences only. Checked studies attribute under half of the gap to unresolved V genes and leave the rest unexplained. This sample comprises over 200,000 clones, over 70% of them detected only once. The ten largest clones represent over 3.5% of the sample. Sequences were obtained from PBMCs or T cells enriched from blood (not recorded which). Receptors originate from a woman in her 30s who had been exposed to COVID-19.

The chain carries TRBV10-1 and TRBJ2-3; D may be TRBD2 (5 bases). Looked up from germline, CDR1 is WNHNN and CDR2 is SYGVQD (reference sequence). The CDR3 runs 13 residues. V was shortened by 2 bases and J by 5 bases, with 8 bases between the two germline ends. DNA of the CDR3: TGCGCCAGCAGTGAGGTGGGAGAAGATACGCAGTATTTT. This sequence encodes CASSEVGEDTQYF.

The sample holds a few counts of this clone. The chain joins TRBV5-1 to TRBJ2-2; tentative D call: TRBD2 (6 bases). V was trimmed by 4 bases and J by 10 bases, leaving 14 bases between them. Per germline, CDR1 SGHRS and CDR2 YFSETQ. The CDR3 is 13 amino acids. The CDR3 loop is CASSPWTTEELFF. In nucleotides, the CDR3 is TGCGCCAGCAGCCCCTGGACTACAGAGGAGCTGTTTTTT.

This chain joins TRBV29-1 and TRBJ2-5, with D possibly matching TRBD2 (6 bases). There are 14 residues in the CDR3. Germline V CDR1 and CDR2: SQVTM, ANQGSEA. The germline V and J ends were trimmed by 0 bases and 1 base, with 9 bases remaining between them. The CDR3: CSVEDRTTQETQYF. CDR3 coding DNA: TGCAGCGTTGAAGATCGGACTACCCAAGAGACCCAGTACTTC.

The J gene is TRBJ2-3, the V gene TRBV5-4; D gene ambiguous. Between the trimmed V and J ends, which lost 2 bases and 6 bases, there was a span of 10 bases. The CDR3 has 13 residues. The germline V gene has CDR1 SGHNT and CDR2 YYREEE (reference sequence). CDR3 DNA: TGTGCCAGCAGCTTTCCAGGTCTGGATACGCAGTATTTT. Amino acids: CASSFPGLDTQYF.

The V call is TRBV10-2, the J call TRBJ1-1; 7 nucleotides match TRBD1. Germline assignment: CDR1 WSHSY and CDR2 SAAADI. The CDR3 is 19 amino acids. V trimming: 6 bases; J trimming: 1 base; junction bases outside the gene matches: 20. The DNA for the CDR3 is TGCGCCAGCAGACAGGGGTCTGGCTCTTCTCTAGCTAAGAACACTGAAGCTTTCTTT. It translates to CASRQGSGSSLAKNTEAFF.

This rearrangement joins TRBV23-1 to TRBJ2-7; D may be TRBD2 (6 bases). TRBV23-1 is reported as an ORF; its role is uncertain. The V end lost 5 bases, the J end lost 6 bases, and 23 bases lay between the germline ends. CDR3 length: 16 amino acids. The CDR3 spells CASSWDRDGGAGEQYF. As DNA, the CDR3 is TGCGCCAGCAGTTGGGACCGGGACGGCGGAGCGGGCGAGCAGTACTTC.

This clone showed up just once. V gene TRBV28 combines with J gene TRBJ2-1; 9 nucleotides line up with TRBD1. This CDR3 region has 14 residues. Germline lookup yields CDR1 MDHEN and CDR2 SYDVKM. V gave up 3 bases and J gave up 9 bases; unmatched junction bases: 6. The CDR3 coding sequence is TGTGCCAGCAGTTTGGGGGACAGGGATTTTGAGCAGTTCTTC. Translated, it gives CASSLGDRDFEQFF.

The chain is built from TRBV18 and TRBJ2-5; TRBD1 matches 9 bases. CDR1 is KGHSH, CDR2 LQKENI, per germline. The V gene end was trimmed by 2 bases and the J gene end by 2 bases; junction bases not matched to a gene: 6. The CDR3 has 16 residues. The CDR3 DNA reads TGTGCCAGCTCACCAATACCGGGACAGGGACAAGAGACCCAGTACTTC. This codes for CASSPIPGQGQETQYF.

The V gene is TRBV19, the J gene TRBJ1-5, with D possibly matching TRBD1 (6 bases). The length of the CDR3 is 16 residues. The germline V gene has CDR1 LNHDA and CDR2 SQIVND (reference sequence). Trimming removed 5 bases from V and 9 bases from J, with 23 bases in between. In DNA, the CDR3 is TGTGCCAGTAGTCTCCTTTCGGGACACCAGAGTTGGCCCCAGCATTTT. Protein: CASSLLSGHQSWPQHF.

V gene TRBV14 combines with J gene TRBJ2-2; 11 nucleotides align to TRBD2. V was clipped by 0 bases and J by 0 bases; unmatched bases: 0. Germline V lookup: CDR1 SGHDN, CDR2 FVKESK. The CDR3 is 17 residues long. The CDR3: CASSQELAGANTGELFF. The CDR3 DNA sequence: TGTGCCAGCAGCCAAGAACTAGCGGGGGCGAACACCGGGGAGCTGTTTTTT.

The chain combines TRBV27 with TRBJ1-5; a possible D gene is TRBD1 (5 bases). CDR3 size: 15 residues. V lost 5 bases and J 7 bases, leaving 18 bases between the germline ends. Germline-derived CDR1 and CDR2 are MNHEY and SMNVEV (reference sequence). The CDR3 DNA sequence: TGTGCCAGCAGTATGACCGGGGGGTCGGGCCAGCCCCAGCATTTT. Translation gives CASSMTGGSGQPQHF.

CDR3 in amino acids: CASSPRLAWDTGELFF. CDR3 sequence (DNA): TGTGCCAGCAGTCCCAGACTAGCGTGGGACACCGGGGAGCTGTTTTTT. The chain employs TRBV28 and TRBJ2-2; 8 bases align to TRBD2. Germline loops: CDR1 MDHEN, CDR2 SYDVKM. With 5 bases clipped from V and 3 bases from J, the junction kept 8 bases outside the gene matches. The CDR3 spans 16 residues.

J is TRBJ1-2 and V is TRBV6-5, with a tentative D call TRBD1 (6 bases). Germline V gene lookup returns CDR1 MNHEY and CDR2 SVGAGI. The CDR3 is made up of 16 amino acids. The ends were cut back, 2 bases at V and 1 base at J, with 14 bases in the middle. For the CDR3, the DNA is TGTGCCAGCAGTTACGCCCTAGGGGGATTTAACTATGGCTACACCTTC. This sequence encodes CASSYALGGFNYGYTF.

This chain uses TRBV5-1 with TRBJ1-6; 7 nucleotides line up with TRBD1. Germline V gene sequence: CDR1 SGHRS, CDR2 YFSETQ. This CDR3 has 16 residues. The trim removed 2 bases at V and 6 bases at J, leaving 8 bases unmatched. CDR3 residues: CASSFRSRDSNSPLHF. The CDR3 nucleotides are TGCGCCAGCAGCTTCCGTTCAAGGGACAGTAATTCACCCCTCCACTTT.

The rearrangement joins TRBV7-2 to TRBJ1-1, with a possible D match to TRBD1 (6 bases). V gave up 3 bases and J gave up 3 bases, with 11 bases separating them. The germline gives CDR1 SGHTA, CDR2 FQGNSA. This CDR3 has 14 residues. The CDR3 loop reads CASSFGQIYTEAFF. The CDR3 DNA follows: TGTGCCAGCAGCTTCGGACAGATTTACACTGAAGCTTTCTTT. The entire variable domain, with the rest obtained from reference TRBV7-2 and TRBJ1-1, is as follows: GAGVSQSPSNKVTEKGKDVELRCDPISGHTALYWYRQSLGQGLEFLIYFQGNSAPDKSGLPSDRFSAERTGGSVSTLTIQRTQQEDSAVYLCASSFGQIYTEAFFGQGTRLTVV.

This chain links TRBV7-9 with TRBJ1-1; maybe TRBD1 (5 bases). There are 17 residues in the CDR3. Trimming took off 5 bases at V and 0 bases at J, with 19 bases between the two ends. Germline values: CDR1 SEHNR, CDR2 FQNEAQ (reference sequence). The CDR3 DNA sequence: TGTGCCAGCAGCCCAAAGCCCAGGGCAGCCTTGAACACTGAAGCTTTCTTT. It translates to CASSPKPRAALNTEAFF.

This chain connects TRBV30 to TRBJ2-1, with 9 bases aligning to TRBD2. After removal of 1 base from V and 1 base from J, the junction contained 11 bases not matched to a gene. Germline lookup yields CDR1 GTSNPN and CDR2 SVGIG (reference sequence). CDR3 size: 18 residues. CDR3 residues: CAWSDRSSGILSYNEQFF. Written as DNA, the CDR3 is TGTGCCTGGAGTGACCGGTCTAGCGGGATCCTATCCTACAATGAGCAGTTCTTC.

This rearrangement joins TRBV18 to TRBJ2-7; no reliable D call. The germline CDR1 and CDR2 sequences are KGHSH and LQKENI. This CDR3 is built from 12 residues. Between the trimmed V and J ends, which lost 3 bases and 6 bases, there was a span of 9 bases. As DNA, the CDR3 is TGTGCCAGCTCACCTGAGGAGTCCGAGCAGTACTTC. Translation: CASSPEESEQYF.

CDR3 region: CASGLSAAYEQYF. The DNA of the CDR3 is TGTGCTAGTGGTTTGTCTGCAGCCTACGAGCAGTACTTC. V is TRBV12-5 and J is TRBJ2-7; no clear D gene. Between the trimmed V and J ends, which lost 2 bases and 2 bases, there was a span of 7 bases. The CDR3 is 13 residues long. CDR1 is LGHNT and CDR2 is FRNRAP in the germline V gene. Supplemented by reference TRBV12-5 and TRBJ2-7, the full variable domain reads DARVTQTPRHKVTEMGQEVTMRCQPILGHNTVFWYRQTMMQGLELLAYFRNRAPLDDSGMPKDRFSAEMPDATLATLKIQPSEPRDSAVYFCASGLSAAYEQYFGPGTRLTVT.

V usage is TRBV30 and J usage is TRBJ2-7; D is possibly TRBD2 (6 bases). This CDR3 region has 12 residues. V lost 4 bases to trimming and J lost 1 base, with 8 bases between them. Germline V gives CDR1 GTSNPN, CDR2 SVGIG (reference sequence). This CDR3 is CAWMGGSYEQYF. The CDR3 DNA is TGTGCCTGGATGGGGGGTTCCTACGAGCAGTACTTC.

The table lists this clone with a count of one. CDR3 in amino acids: CASSRRTSGNGGELFF. The CDR3, as DNA: TGTGCCAGCAGTCGGCGGACTAGCGGGAATGGCGGGGAGCTGTTTTTT. The chain uses TRBV6-6 and TRBJ2-2; TRBD2 matches 12 bases. The ends lost 5 bases at V and 7 bases at J; junction bases unmatched: 8. The germline V gene has CDR1 MNHNY and CDR2 SVGAGI (reference sequence). The CDR3 totals 16 residues.

V usage is TRBV28 and J usage is TRBJ1-1; no firm D call. The CDR3 has 12 amino acids. Looked up from germline, CDR1 is MDHEN and CDR2 is SYDVKM. V lost 6 bases to trimming and J lost 0 bases, with 5 bases between them. The CDR3 nucleotides are TGTGCCAGCAGACAGTTGAACACTGAAGCTTTCTTT. Its protein is CASRQLNTEAFF. The full variable domain, its missing parts supplied by reference TRBV28 and TRBJ1-1, is DVKVTQSSRYLVKRTGEKVFLECVQDMDHENMFWYRQDPGLGLRLIYFSYDVKMKEKGDIPEGYSVSREKKERFSLILESASTNQTSMYLCASRQLNTEAFFGQGTRLTVV.

The CDR3 loop reads CASSYGVRGAEAFF. The CDR3 nucleotides read TGTGCCAGCAGTTACGGGGTTCGGGGGGCTGAAGCTTTCTTT. The rearrangement links TRBV6-5 to TRBJ1-1, with D perhaps TRBD1 (5 bases). Germline assignment: CDR1 MNHEY and CDR2 SVGAGI. The CDR3 covers 14 residues. Trimming removed 2 bases at V and 6 bases at J, with 13 bases between.

V usage is TRBV28 and J usage is TRBJ2-7; 12 nucleotides agree with TRBD1. The CDR3 runs 16 residues. Per germline, CDR1 MDHEN and CDR2 SYDVKM. V shed 5 bases, J shed 2 bases, and the junction held 7 bases outside the gene matches. CDR3 DNA: TGTGCCAGCAGTAGCCGGGACAGGGGGCCCACCTACGAGCAGTACTTC. It encodes CASSSRDRGPTYEQYF.

This chain links TRBV30 with TRBJ2-5, with D possibly TRBD1 on 6 matching bases. The CDR3 runs 13 residues. The V end lost 3 bases, the J end lost 5 bases, and 13 bases lay between the germline ends. Looked up from germline, CDR1 is GTSNPN and CDR2 is SVGIG (reference sequence). In DNA, the CDR3 is TGTGCCTGGAGCTACAGGGCGATTGAGACCCAGTACTTC. Its translation: CAWSYRAIETQYF.